A selection of T cell receptor beta chains follows, all from one sample in a study of T cells in tuberculosis. Profiled with immunoSEQ multiplex PCR; TCRdb holds only in-frame clones, not every one. The table includes about 35,000 clones, about 90% detected once. The sample in question was PBMCs, obtained at tuberculosis diagnosis. The origin of the receptors is an adult with tuberculosis. Some clones in this sample may be carry-over from other donors' samples. Both conserved end residues are part of each CDR3. D genes are given only for firm matches. Not every row has a clone size; where given, it reads once, few, many or a size class.

clone size	D gene	V gene	J gene	CDR3 length	CDR3 protein	CDR3 DNA
.	TRBD2	TRBV2	TRBJ2-7	15	CASSGGSGGSNEQYF	TGTGCCAGCAGTGGGGGTAGCGGGGGGTCTAACGAGCAGTACTTC
once	.	TRBV15	TRBJ2-7	14	CATSRVDRTYEQYF	TGTGCCACCAGCAGAGTTGACCGGACATACGAGCAGTACTTC
.	.	TRBV5-4	TRBJ2-7	11	CASSSSYEQYF	TGTGCCAGCAGCTCTTCCTACGAGCAGTACTTC
.	TRBD1	TRBV7-9	TRBJ1-2	14	CASSGTGTIYGYTF	TGTGCCAGCTCCGGGACAGGGACGATCTATGGCTACACCTTC
.	TRBD1	TRBV5-8	TRBJ2-3	16	CASSLEQGTYTDTQYF	TGTGCCAGCAGCTTGGAACAGGGGACATACACAGATACGCAGTATTTT
.	TRBD2	TRBV18	TRBJ2-1	16	CASSQGLAALDNEQFF	TGTGCCAGCTCCCAGGGACTAGCGGCCCTTGACAATGAGCAGTTCTTC
.	TRBD1	TRBV25-1	TRBJ2-7	15	CASSERRQGRYEQYF	TGTGCCAGCAGTGAACGGAGACAGGGGAGGTACGAGCAGTACTTC
.	.	TRBV9	TRBJ2-1	12	CASSHGTWGQFF	TGTGCCAGCAGCCATGGGACATGGGGGCAGTTCTTC
.	.	TRBV7-2	TRBJ1-2	15	CASSPQGSTNYGYTF	TGTGCCAGCAGCCCCCAGGGCAGTACTAACTATGGCTACACCTTC
few	TRBD1	TRBV9	TRBJ2-7	14	CASSVGTGNYEQYF	TGTGCCAGCAGCGTTGGGACAGGGAACTACGAGCAGTACTTC
.	TRBD1	TRBV5-6	TRBJ1-6	14	CASSRGQGNSPLHF	TGTGCCAGCAGCCGCGGACAGGGTAATTCACCCCTCCACTTT
.	.	TRBV7-6	TRBJ2-1	13	CASSSLGTNEQFF	TGTGCCAGCAGCTCTCTGGGCACCAATGAGCAGTTCTTC
once	TRBD2	TRBV6-6	TRBJ2-7	15	CASSFGSGGTYEQYF	TGTGCCAGCAGTTTCGGGAGCGGGGGGACCTACGAGCAGTACTTC
.	.	TRBV7-6	TRBJ2-1	14	CASSFPGLRNEQFF	TGTGCCAGCAGCTTTCCAGGATTAAGGAATGAGCAGTTCTTC
few	.	TRBV7-9	TRBJ1-1	13	CASTIPGGTEAFF	TGTGCCAGCACAATCCCGGGGGGCACTGAAGCTTTCTTT
few	.	TRBV30	TRBJ1-4	11	CAWSDNWKLFF	TGTGCCTGGAGCGATAACTGGAAACTGTTTTTT
.	TRBD1	TRBV9	TRBJ1-3	16	CASSVATGAHGNTIYF	TGTGCCAGCAGCGTTGCGACAGGGGCGCATGGAAACACCATATATTTT
.	.	TRBV29-1	TRBJ1-2	16	CSVEGSNRVLRDGYTF	TGCAGCGTTGAGGGGTCGAACAGGGTGTTAAGAGATGGCTACACCTTC
.	TRBD2	TRBV27	TRBJ2-1	19	CASITYYLWGGGAWDEQFF	TGTGCCAGCATAACTTATTACTTGTGGGGCGGGGGGGCATGGGATGAGCAGTTCTTC
.	.	TRBV11-2	TRBJ1-2	13	CASSGRGLVGYTF	TGTGCCAGCAGCGGCAGAGGCTTGGTTGGCTACACCTTC
.	.	TRBV15	TRBJ2-2	14	CATSPSGHTGELFF	TGTGCCACCAGCCCCAGTGGGCACACCGGGGAGCTGTTTTTT
.	.	TRBV19	TRBJ1-5	15	CASSIVNPQGQPQHF	TGTGCCAGTAGTATCGTGAACCCCCAGGGTCAGCCCCAGCATTTT